This T cell receptor (beta chain) was sequenced in a study of human T cells and chemical hapten exposure. The CDR3 extends over 13 amino acids. Germline-derived CDR1 and CDR2 are SQVTM and ANQGSEA. V lost 7 bases, J lost 0 bases, and 12 bases lay in between. TCRdb passed the RACE reads through MiXCR, listing each CDR3 protein once. This sample has some 78,000 distinct CDR3 sequences, with 7% to 9% found just once. The time point: healthy volunteer bleed at 6 weeks. The study extracted total RNA from unfractionated whole blood. This receptor was obtained from a male donor in good health. Some clones in this sample may be carry-over from other donors' samples. The chain joins TRBV29-1 to TRBJ1-1; TRBD1 is a possible D gene (6 bases). Specimen: whole blood. Here the CDR3 reads CSAGDTLNTEAFF. The CDR3, as DNA: TGCAGCGCTGGGGACACCTTGAACACTGAAGCTTTCTTT.